This entry concerns a single TCR beta chain. The CDR3 contains 16 residues. With V trimmed by 6 bases and J by 7 bases, 11 bases remained unmatched. Germline CDR1 LNHDA, CDR2 SQIVND (reference sequence). Original processing notes: Amplified reference gene primers provided the basis for estimating nucleated cell counts. Sequencing used immunoSEQ multiplex PCR; TCRdb keeps in-frame clones, though not all of them. That table gives V, J and clone size, and the DNA gave D and trimming. The data contain around 260,000 clones, over 75% of them seen just once; the ten biggest clones take up 4% to 4.5%. The record originates from a study of blood T cell repertoires in COVID-19.

Sequencing was done on a sample of PBMCs or T cells enriched from blood (not recorded which). This TCR was sampled from a woman aged 25 to 39 who had recovered from COVID-19. This chain joins TRBV19 and TRBJ2-2; 10 bases agree with TRBD2. This CDR3 reads CASSNWRVAGGGELFF. The CDR3 DNA sequence: TGTGCCAGTAGCAATTGGAGAGTAGCGGGAGGCGGGGAGCTGTTTTTT.